The 2 T cell receptor beta chains given below trace back to one sample, sequenced in a study of blood T cells in healthy people across ages. Combining a sample-barcoded 5' primer with a J-beta primer mix, a second PCR ran for roughly 6 to 12 cycles. Each CDR3 protein is one row after TCRdb ran MiXCR on the 5' RACE reads. The sample has fewer than 750,000 distinct CDR3 sequences; approximately 52% are singletons. The sequenced material came from blood. These receptors were taken from a woman older than 75 in good health.

The V gene is TRBV10-3, the J gene TRBJ2-2; no definite D call. Per the germline V gene, CDR1 is ENHRY and CDR2 is SYGVKD. The CDR3 has 11 amino acids. V lost 9 bases, J lost 2 bases, and 4 bases lay in between. This CDR3 is CAIHNTGELFF. The DNA of the CDR3 is TGTGCCATACACAACACCGGGGAGCTGTTTTTT.

Comments on this clonotype: A read error may be the cause here, since a much bigger clone is one base away. The chain carries TRBV20-1 and TRBJ2-1; the D gene could be TRBD1 or TRBD2 (5 bases each). This CDR3 is built from 14 residues. Germline V gene data show CDR1 as DFQATT and CDR2 as SNEGSKA (reference sequence). CDR3 DNA sequence: TGCAATGCTCCACGTCCGGGACGGCCTAATGAGCAGTTCTTC. It yields the protein CNAPRPGRPNEQFF.